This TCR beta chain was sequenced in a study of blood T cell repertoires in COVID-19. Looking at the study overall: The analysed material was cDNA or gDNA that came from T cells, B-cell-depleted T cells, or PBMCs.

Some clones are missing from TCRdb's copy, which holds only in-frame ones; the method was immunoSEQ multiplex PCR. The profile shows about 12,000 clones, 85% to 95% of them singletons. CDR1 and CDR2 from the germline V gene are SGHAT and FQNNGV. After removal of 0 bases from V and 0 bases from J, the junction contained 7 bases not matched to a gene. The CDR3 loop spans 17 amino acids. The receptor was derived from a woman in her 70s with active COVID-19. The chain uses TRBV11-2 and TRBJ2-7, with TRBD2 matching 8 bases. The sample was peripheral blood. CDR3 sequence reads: CASSLDLESGSSYEQYF. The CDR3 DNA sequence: TGTGCCAGCAGCTTAGACCTCGAAAGCGGGAGCTCCTACGAGCAGTACTTC.